This T cell receptor beta chain was captured in a study of blood T cell repertoires in COVID-19. Study details: Specimens from acute and convalescent COVID-19 originated in the United States, Italy and Spain. PBMCs, B-cell-depleted T cells, or T cells were the source of the cDNA or gDNA that made up the material.

Methods used by the authors: Amplifying reference gene primers gave estimates of nucleated cell counts. Some clones are missing from TCRdb's copy, which holds only in-frame ones; the method was immunoSEQ multiplex PCR. The DNA was the basis for D and trimming; V, J and clone size are from that table. The repertoire includes around 290,000 clones, around 89% of them detected once, and roughly 5% sits in the top ten. The CDR3 loop spans 15 amino acids. CDR1 and CDR2 (germline): LGHDT, YNNKEL (reference sequence). Trimming cost V 4 bases and J 1 base; bases outside gene matches: 3. The chain recombines TRBV3-1 (or the pseudogene TRBV3-2) with TRBJ2-7; 11 bases match TRBD2. The receptor was isolated from a man aged 40-55 years with acute or convalescent COVID-19. Sequencing used peripheral blood. CDR3 sequence (DNA): TGTGCCAGCAGCCCCCGACTAGCGGGGTCCTACGAGCAGTACTTC. Its translation: CASSPRLAGSYEQYF.